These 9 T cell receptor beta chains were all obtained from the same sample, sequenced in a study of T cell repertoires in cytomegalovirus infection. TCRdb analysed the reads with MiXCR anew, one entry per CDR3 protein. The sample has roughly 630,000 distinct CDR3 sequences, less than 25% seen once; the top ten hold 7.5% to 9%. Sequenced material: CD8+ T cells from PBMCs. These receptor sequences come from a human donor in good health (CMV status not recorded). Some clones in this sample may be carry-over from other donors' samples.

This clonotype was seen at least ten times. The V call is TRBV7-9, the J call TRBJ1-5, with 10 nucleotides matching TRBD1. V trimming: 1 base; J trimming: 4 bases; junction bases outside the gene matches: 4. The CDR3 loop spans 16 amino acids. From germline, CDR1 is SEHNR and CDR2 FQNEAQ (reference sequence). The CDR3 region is CASSLGGTGVNQPQHF. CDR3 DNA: TGTGCCAGCAGCTTAGGGGGGACAGGGGTTAATCAGCCCCAGCATTTT.

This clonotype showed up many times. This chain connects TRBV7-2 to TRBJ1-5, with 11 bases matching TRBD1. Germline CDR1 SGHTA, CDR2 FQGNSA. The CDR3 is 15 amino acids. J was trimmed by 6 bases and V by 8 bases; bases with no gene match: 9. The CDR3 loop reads CASELDRGPGQPQHF. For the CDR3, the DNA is TGTGCCAGCGAATTGGACAGGGGGCCGGGTCAGCCCCAGCATTTT.

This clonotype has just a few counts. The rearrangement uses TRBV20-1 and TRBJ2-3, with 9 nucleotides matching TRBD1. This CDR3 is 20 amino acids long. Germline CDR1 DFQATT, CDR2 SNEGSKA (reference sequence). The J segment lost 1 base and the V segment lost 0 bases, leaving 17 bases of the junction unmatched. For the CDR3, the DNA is TGCAGTGCTAGAGATCTCTACCACCGGGACAGGGAGAGGGGCACAGATACGCAGTATTTT. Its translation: CSARDLYHRDRERGTDTQYF.

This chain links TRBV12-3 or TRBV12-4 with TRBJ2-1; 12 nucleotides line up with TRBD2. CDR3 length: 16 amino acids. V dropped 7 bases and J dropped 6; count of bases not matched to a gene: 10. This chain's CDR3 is CASTIDTSGGFNEQFF. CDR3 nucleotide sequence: TGTGCCAGCACCATAGATACTAGCGGGGGGTTCAATGAGCAGTTCTTC.

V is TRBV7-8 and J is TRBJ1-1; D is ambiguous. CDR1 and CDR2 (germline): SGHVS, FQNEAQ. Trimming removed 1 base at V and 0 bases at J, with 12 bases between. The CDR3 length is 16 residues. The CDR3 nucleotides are TGTGCCAGCAGCTTAGGCCCCAGCGCTTTGAACACTGAAGCTTTCTTT. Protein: CASSLGPSALNTEAFF. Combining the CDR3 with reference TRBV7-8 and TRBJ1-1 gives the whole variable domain GAGVSQSPRYKVAKRGQDVALRCDPISGHVSLFWYQQALGQGPEFLTYFQNEAQLDKSGLPSDRFFAERPEGSVSTLKIQRTQQEDSAVYLCASSLGPSALNTEAFFGQGTRLTVV.

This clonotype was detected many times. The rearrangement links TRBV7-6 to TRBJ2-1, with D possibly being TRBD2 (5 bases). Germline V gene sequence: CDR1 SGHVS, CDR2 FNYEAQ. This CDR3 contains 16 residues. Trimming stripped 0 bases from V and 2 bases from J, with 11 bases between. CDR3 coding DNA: TGTGCCAGCAGCTTAGCGGGCGGGCGACCCTACAATGAGCAGTTCTTC. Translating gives CASSLAGGRPYNEQFF.

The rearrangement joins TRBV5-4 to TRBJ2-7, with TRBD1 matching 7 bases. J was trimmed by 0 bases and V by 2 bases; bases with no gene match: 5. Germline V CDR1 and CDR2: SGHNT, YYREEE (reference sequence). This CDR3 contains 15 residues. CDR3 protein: CASSLRDSFSYEQYF. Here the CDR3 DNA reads TGTGCCAGCAGCTTACGGGACAGTTTCTCCTACGAGCAGTACTTC.

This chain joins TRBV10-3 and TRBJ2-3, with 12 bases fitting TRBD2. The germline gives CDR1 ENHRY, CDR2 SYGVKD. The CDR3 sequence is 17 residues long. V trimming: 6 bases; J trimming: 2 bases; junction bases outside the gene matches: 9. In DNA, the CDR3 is TGTGCCATCAGGAGTGGACTAGCGGGGCACGACACAGATACGCAGTATTTT. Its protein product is CAIRSGLAGHDTDTQYF.

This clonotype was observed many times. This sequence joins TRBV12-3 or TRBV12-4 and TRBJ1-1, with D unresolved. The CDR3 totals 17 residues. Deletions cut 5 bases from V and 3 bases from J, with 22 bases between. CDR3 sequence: CASSPQPYFKQDTEAFF. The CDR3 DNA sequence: TGTGCCAGCAGTCCTCAACCGTATTTCAAGCAGGACACTGAAGCTTTCTTT.